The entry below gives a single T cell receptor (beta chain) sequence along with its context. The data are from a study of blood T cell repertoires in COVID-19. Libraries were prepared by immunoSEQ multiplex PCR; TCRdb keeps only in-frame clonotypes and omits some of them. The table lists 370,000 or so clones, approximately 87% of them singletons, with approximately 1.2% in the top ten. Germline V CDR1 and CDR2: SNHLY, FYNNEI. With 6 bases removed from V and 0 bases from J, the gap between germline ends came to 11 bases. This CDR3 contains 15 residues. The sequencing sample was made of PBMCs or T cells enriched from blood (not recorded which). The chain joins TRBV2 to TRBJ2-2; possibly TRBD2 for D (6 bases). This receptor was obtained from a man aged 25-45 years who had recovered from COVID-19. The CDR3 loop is CASSSGTPNTGELFF. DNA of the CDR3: TGTGCCAGCAGCTCCGGGACTCCGAACACCGGGGAGCTGTTTTTT. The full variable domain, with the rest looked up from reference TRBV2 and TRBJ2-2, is EPEVTQTPSHQVTQMGQEVILRCVPISNHLYFYWYRQILGQKVEFLVSFYNNEISEKSEIFDDQFSVERPDGSNFTLKIRSTKLEDSAMYFCASSSGTPNTGELFFGEGSRLTVL.